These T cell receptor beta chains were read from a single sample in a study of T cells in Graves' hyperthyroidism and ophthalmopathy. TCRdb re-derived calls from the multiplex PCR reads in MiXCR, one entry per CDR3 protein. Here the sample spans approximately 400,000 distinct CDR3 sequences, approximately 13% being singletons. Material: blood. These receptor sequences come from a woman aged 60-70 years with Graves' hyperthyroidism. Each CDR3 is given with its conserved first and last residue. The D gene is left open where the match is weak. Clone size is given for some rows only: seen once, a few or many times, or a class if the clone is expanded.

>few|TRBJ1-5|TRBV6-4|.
TGTGCCAGCAGTGATTCACAGGGCCAGCCCCAGCATTTT
CASSDSQGQPQHF
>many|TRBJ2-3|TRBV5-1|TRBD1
TGCGCCAGCAGCTTTGGACAGGGGATAGATACGCAGTATTTT
CASSFGQGIDTQYF
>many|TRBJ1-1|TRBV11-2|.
TGTGCCAGCAGCCACGGGGTAGCTGAAGCTTTCTTT
CASSHGVAEAFF
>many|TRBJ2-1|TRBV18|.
TGTGCCAGCTCACCACCGCGGTCAGGGAACAATGAGCAGTTCTTC
CASSPPRSGNNEQFF
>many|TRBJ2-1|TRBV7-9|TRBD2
TGTGCCAGCAGCTTGTTAGCGGGAGACAATGAGCAGTTCTTC
CASSLLAGDNEQFF
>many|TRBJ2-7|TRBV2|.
TGTGCCAGCAGTGAGGACAGTTTAAACTACGAGCAGTACTTC
CASSEDSLNYEQYF
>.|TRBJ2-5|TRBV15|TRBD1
TGTGCCACCAGCAGAGATCTCGGGACAGGGCCGGAGACCCAGTACTTC
CATSRDLGTGPETQYF
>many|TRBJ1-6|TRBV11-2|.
TGTGCCAGCAGCTTTACCGGGGCCGCTAATTCACCCCTCCACTTT
CASSFTGAANSPLHF
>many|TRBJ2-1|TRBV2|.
TGTGCCAGCAGTGACGGGGGTTGGACGGAGCAGTTCTTC
CASSDGGWTEQFF
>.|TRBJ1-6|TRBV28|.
TGTGCCAGCAGTTCCCCCTCGGACCTCTATAATTCACCCCTCCACTTT
CASSSPSDLYNSPLHF
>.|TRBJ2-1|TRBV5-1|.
TGCACCAGCAGCGCCCGGACGGTGAGCTCCTACAATGAGCAGTTCTTC
CTSSARTVSSYNEQFF
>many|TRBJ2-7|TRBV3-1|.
TGTGCCAGCAGCCAAGATTACAGATACGAGCAGTACTTC
CASSQDYRYEQYF
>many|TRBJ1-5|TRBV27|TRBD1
TGTGCCAGCAGACCCGGACAGGGGCCTAATCAGCCCCAGCATTTT
CASRPGQGPNQPQHF
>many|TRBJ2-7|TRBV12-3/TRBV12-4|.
TGTGCCACCTCAGTGGACCGAACCTACGAGCAGTACTTC
CATSVDRTYEQYF
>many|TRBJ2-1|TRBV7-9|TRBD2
TGTGCCAGCAGCTTTTCCGCCGGCAACCGCGGGAGGTTCAATGAGCAGTTCTTC
CASSFSAGNRGRFNEQFF
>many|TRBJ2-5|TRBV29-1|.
TGCAGCGTTGAAACCCGCGGACCAGAGACCCAGTACTTC
CSVETRGPETQYF
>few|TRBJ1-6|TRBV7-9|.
TGTGCCAGCAGCTTCGGGAACCCGTATTCACCCCTCCACTTT
CASSFGNPYSPLHF
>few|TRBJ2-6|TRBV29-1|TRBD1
TGCAGCGCCGGACAGGGACTCGCTGGGGCCAACGTCCTGACTTTC
CSAGQGLAGANVLTF
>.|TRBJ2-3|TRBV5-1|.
TGCGCCAGCAGCTTGTGGATCACAGATACGCAGTATTTT
CASSLWITDTQYF
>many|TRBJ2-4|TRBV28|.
TGTGCCAGCAGTACAGGGTCGGGAAACATTCAGTACTTC
CASSTGSGNIQYF
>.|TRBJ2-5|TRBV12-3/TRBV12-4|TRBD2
TGTGCCAGCAATCCCCTTGGGGGGGAAGAGACCCAGTACTTC
CASNPLGGEETQYF
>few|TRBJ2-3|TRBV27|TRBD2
TGTGCCAGCAACCCCCCGGGACTACCTAGCACAGATACGCAGTATTTT
CASNPPGLPSTDTQYF